This T cell receptor beta chain is drawn from a study of blood T cell repertoires in COVID-19 (TCRdb year 2020). Broadly, across the study: Collaborator samples came from the United States, Italy and Spain and covered acute and convalescent phases of COVID-19. The material from the prospective study consisted of cDNA or gDNA derived from T cells, B-cell-depleted T cells, or PBMCs. The dataset comprised deeply sampled blood TCRbeta repertoires from subjects exposed to, actively infected with, or recovered from COVID-19. The repertoires were made available in a free public database intended to serve as a resource for research on the immune response to SARS-CoV-2. The samples were drawn from the first 160 participants of the ongoing ImmuneRACE study and from 1,254 subjects provided by 6 global collaborators. Sample metadata almost always included a de-identified subject ID, COVID-19 status, age in years and sex. Where available, HLA class I and class II types were obtained from metadata supplied by the sample provider rather than from assay-based typing. General conclusions and limits of the study: How much clinical and demographic metadata was included differed by source and by participant, and the metadata was provided uncurated.

Collaborating institutions collected whole blood in K2EDTA tubes following their own protocols. For TCRbeta analysis, collaborator samples were shipped as frozen whole blood, as isolated PBMCs, or as DNA extracted from either sample type. This clone was counted many times. The target of this receptor is not known. One base away there is no much larger clone; base qualities are not given. TCRbeta CDR3 regions were amplified from genomic DNA by means of the immunoSEQ Assay, a bias-controlled multiplex PCR. The authors processed their data as follows. The number of nucleated cells in each sample was estimated from the amplification of reference gene primers within the assay. To quantify the absolute abundance of each unique TCRbeta CDR3 rearrangement, sequence reads were collapsed and filtered. For each sample, productive Simpson clonality was calculated by taking the square root of Simpson's diversity index across productive rearrangements. The clones in this table, taken by TCRdb from immuneACCESS, are in-frame only. Not every clone is retained; where verified, under half of the shortfall comes from an unresolved V gene, and the cause of the rest is unknown. From that table come the V and J calls and clone size; the DNA was used to work out D and trimming. Here the sample has around 170,000 clones; 65% to 90% occur a single time. The leading ten clones occupy more than 7.5% of the sample.

The junction shows trimming of 4 bases on V and 6 bases on J, plus 10 bases between the germline ends. There are 12 amino acids in the CDR3, from cysteine to phenylalanine inclusive. Just CDR3 DNA is preserved here, 36 bases in frame from base 1. The germline V gene (reference sequence) specifies LNHDA as CDR1 and SQIVND as CDR2. The V gene is TRBV19 and the J gene is TRBJ2-7, and perhaps TRBD1 as D gene, on 6 matching bases. Sequencing used peripheral blood. The TCR sequence derives from a man aged 50-59 years with active or convalescent COVID-19. The DNA sequence reads TGTGCCAGTAGTAAACAGGGCCGCGAGCAGTACTTC. The resulting protein is CASSKQGREQYF. Beyond the CDR3, the reference TRBV19 and TRBJ2-7 genes provide the residues; the full variable domain reads: DGGITQSPKYLFRKEGQNVTLSCEQNLNHDAMYWYRQDPGQGLRLIYYSQIVNDFQKGDIAEGYSVSREKKESFPLTVTSAQKNPTAFYLCASSKQGREQYFGPGTRLTVT.